The present T cell receptor beta chain was sequenced within a study of human T cells and chemical hapten exposure. Study-wide results and limits: Sensitizing with DPC caused no change in TCRs above 1 in 1000 frequency.

Whole blood that had not been fractionated was the source of extracted total RNA. The ends were cut back, 3 bases at V and 1 base at J, with 12 bases in the middle. The V gene's germline CDR1 is SNHLY and CDR2 FYNNEI. This CDR3 is 16 amino acids long. Authors' processing steps: Samples contained a median of roughly 96,000 TCRs, with a range of roughly 20,000 to 750,000. TCRdb recomputed calls from the 5' RACE reads with MiXCR, one row per CDR3 protein. The V and J calls, along with clone size, are taken from TCRdb and not from the paper's own processing. The sample shows 81,000 or so distinct CDR3 sequences, less than 9.5% of them seen only once. The sample holds many counts of this clonotype. The antigen remains unidentified.

This TCR was recovered from a male donor in good health. This chain uses TRBV2 with TRBJ2-2; D is uncertain. The CDR3 bases are TGTGCCAGCAGTGATCCGTGGCAGCTGAACACCGGGGAGCTGTTTTTT. Amino acid sequence: CASSDPWQLNTGELFF. Filled out from reference TRBV2 and TRBJ2-2, the complete variable domain reads EPEVTQTPSHQVTQMGQEVILRCVPISNHLYFYWYRQILGQKVEFLVSFYNNEISEKSEIFDDQFSVERPDGSNFTLKIRSTKLEDSAMYFCASSDPWQLNTGELFFGEGSRLTVL.